Listed here are 6 T cell receptor beta chains from one sample, sequenced in a study of blood T cell repertoires in COVID-19. Method: immunoSEQ multiplex PCR; TCRdb's copy keeps in-frame clones and lacks some. The data hold about 140,000 clones, with just under 90% observed a single time. Sequencing was carried out using peripheral blood. The receptors come from an elderly woman with acute or convalescent COVID-19.

The CDR3 DNA reads TGCGCCAGCAGCCCGGGCGGAGGCTCTACAAAGCAGTACTTC. It encodes CASSPGGGSTKQYF. The rearrangement uses TRBV4-1 and TRBJ2-7; possibly TRBD2 for D (5 bases). The length of the CDR3 is 14 residues. CDR1 is MGHRA, CDR2 YSYEKL, per germline. V lost 4 bases and J 8 bases, leaving 18 bases between the germline ends.

The V gene is TRBV2, the J gene TRBJ2-5; perhaps TRBD2 as D (5 bases). CDR1 and CDR2 from the germline V gene are SNHLY and FYNNEI. The CDR3 spans 15 residues. Between the trimmed V and J ends, which lost 0 bases and 5 bases, there was a span of 13 bases. The CDR3 sequence is CASSEALGGGETQYF. The CDR3 DNA is TGTGCCAGCAGTGAAGCTTTGGGCGGCGGGGAGACCCAGTACTTC.

This clone was picked up one time. The gene calls are TRBV15 and TRBJ1-4; D not certain. The germline V gene has CDR1 LNHNV and CDR2 YYDKDF (reference sequence). CDR3 size: 14 residues. The V end was cut by 0 bases, the J end by 4 bases, with 6 bases between. The CDR3 loop is CATSRERVNEKLFF. The CDR3 bases are TGTGCCACCAGCAGAGAACGGGTTAATGAAAAACTGTTTTTT. Filled out from reference TRBV15 and TRBJ1-4, the complete variable domain reads DAMVIQNPRYQVTQFGKPVTLSCSQTLNHNVMYWYQQKSSQAPKLLFHYYDKDFNNEADTPDNFQSRRPNTSFCFLDIRSPGLGDTAMYLCATSRERVNEKLFFGSGTQLSVL.

V and J are TRBV21-1 and TRBJ2-7; TRBD1 is the table's D call, not checked against the DNA. TRBV21-1 is listed as a pseudogene. The CDR3 has 16 residues. CDR3 in DNA: TGTGCCAGCAGCAAAGAGAAAAACAGGACCACCTACGAGCAGTACTTC. Its translation: CASSKEKNRTTYEQYF.

In this sample, this clone turned up once. The V gene is TRBV19, the J gene TRBJ2-3, with D unresolved. This CDR3 contains 16 residues. V shed 3 bases and J shed 2 bases, with 15 bases lying between them. Germline CDR1 is LNHDA and CDR2 is SQIVND (reference sequence). CDR3 sequence reads: CASSMRPSELTDTQYF. The DNA for the CDR3 is TGTGCCAGTAGTATGAGGCCCAGCGAGCTCACAGATACGCAGTATTTT.

CDR3 region: CASSLGGAAGQETQYF. The CDR3 DNA is TGTGCCAGCAGCTTAGGTGGGGCAGCGGGCCAAGAGACCCAGTACTTC. V usage is TRBV11-2 and J usage is TRBJ2-5; D is perhaps TRBD2 (6 bases). V was cut by 1 base and J by 1 base, with 13 bases left in between. This CDR3 has 16 amino acids. From germline, CDR1 is SGHAT and CDR2 FQNNGV.